The rows below give T cell receptor beta chains drawn from one sample of a study of T cells of healthy individuals. TCRdb reprocessed the 5' RACE reads with MiXCR, giving one entry per CDR3 protein. In the table there are approximately 50,000 distinct CDR3 sequences, roughly 14% of which are singletons. Receptors originate from a human donor in good health. CDR3s leave out the opening cysteine and the closing phenylalanine or tryptophan.

v_gene	j_gene	CDR3aa
TRBV5-4	TRBJ2-3	ASSHQGGGDTQY
TRBV5-6	TRBJ2-7	ASSDTGLYYEQY
TRBV7-9	TRBJ2-3	ASSLGAGADTDTQY
TRBV9	TRBJ1-5	ASSPSIKRNQPQH
TRBV19	TRBJ2-7	ASSPDRSYEQY
TRBV7-2	TRBJ2-3	ASSPTSGATDTQY
TRBV12-3/TRBV12-4	TRBJ2-7	ASSLTGGTGEQY
TRBV19	TRBJ1-5	ASSRDREGQPQH
TRBV2	TRBJ2-1	ASTLKLAGGYNEQF
TRBV20-1	TRBJ2-7	SARSLQGFAYEQY
TRBV10-2	TRBJ2-1	ACSGGNEQF
TRBV7-2	TRBJ1-5	ASSYDRAQPQH
TRBV7-2	TRBJ1-4	ASSLKLRGPRNEKLF
TRBV7-2	TRBJ1-2	ASSSSEKGAFIYGYT
TRBV10-1	TRBJ2-3	ASSDHTDTQY
TRBV20-1	TRBJ1-2	SAREDRGRGGYT
TRBV9	TRBJ1-1	ASSGGQTYTEAF
TRBV11-2	TRBJ1-6	ASSLRGTTGGKSPLH
TRBV6-6	TRBJ2-1	ASSYGTRNGDEQF
TRBV11-2	TRBJ2-5	ASSLGQEETQY
TRBV14	TRBJ2-2	ASSQDGAWVLF
TRBV5-1	TRBJ1-1	ASSYQSDTEAF
TRBV3-1	TRBJ2-6	ASSPRDRVGANVLT
TRBV20-1	TRBJ2-3	SARDRKRMY
TRBV5-1	TRBJ2-1	ASSPFRAGGPREQF
TRBV10-3	TRBJ1-2	AISEESNYGYT
TRBV11-2	TRBJ2-7	ASSPISRRAGLPLEQY
TRBV12-5	TRBJ1-1	ASGWGANTEAF
TRBV7-2	TRBJ2-7	VSERGGTYEQY
TRBV7-9	TRBJ1-5	ASSLDRGKPQH
TRBV20-1	TRBJ2-7	SAYSDRSYEQY
TRBV5-6	TRBJ1-1	ASSLERDRSTEAF
TRBV7-2	TRBJ2-7	ASSLATGSREQY
TRBV12-3/TRBV12-4	TRBJ1-1	ASSLQTLNTEAF
TRBV9	TRBJ2-3	ASSPIAGGSTDTQY
TRBV20-1	TRBJ2-3	SARVAGGQDTQY
TRBV5-1	TRBJ2-4	ASEGPAKNIQY
TRBV5-1	TRBJ2-7	ASSFGRAKTYEQY
TRBV6-5	TRBJ2-1	ASSRSGGLAGEQF
TRBV10-3	TRBJ2-1	AITWRRSDEQF
TRBV10-3	TRBJ2-3	AISRTGSTDTQY
TRBV27	TRBJ1-5	ASSLRQVHGPQH
TRBV23-1	TRBJ1-1	ASSQWDGTMNTEAF
TRBV24-1	TRBJ2-5	ATSDQKWGGIASGETQY
TRBV29-1	TRBJ2-1	SVEVKTVYNEQF
TRBV5-6	TRBJ2-7	ASSFAGQGGKQY
TRBV12-3/TRBV12-4	TRBJ1-2	ASSLRQRYGYT
TRBV6-2/TRBV6-3	TRBJ2-5	ASSYHRGETQY
TRBV19	TRBJ2-2	ASSIGQTLTGELF
TRBV6-5	TRBJ1-4	AGSTPTNEKLF
TRBV7-2	TRBJ2-3	ASSTVAGGNTDTQY
TRBV6-5	TRBJ2-2	ASRRTQNTGELF
TRBV12-5	TRBJ1-5	ASGLLRGEDNQPQH
TRBV12-3/TRBV12-4	TRBJ2-3	ASSLDRRAADTQY